This entry lists 9 T cell receptor beta chains sequenced from one sample in a study of blood T cell repertoires in COVID-19. The assay was immunoSEQ multiplex PCR, and TCRdb's table has in-frame clones only and misses some. This sample carries about 310,000 clones, approximately 89% of them seen once, and the ten largest clones take 7.8%. The sequencing input was peripheral blood. These receptors were taken from a woman aged 50 to 60 who had recovered from COVID-19.

The V call is TRBV5-8, the J call TRBJ2-1; D is possibly TRBD2 (5 bases). CDR1 is SGHTS, CDR2 YDEGEE, per germline. Trimming stripped 4 bases from V and 8 bases from J, with 19 bases between. This CDR3 is 15 amino acids long. This CDR3 is CASSPAGEFDDEQFF. CDR3 nucleotide sequence: TGTGCCAGCAGCCCGGCGGGTGAATTTGACGATGAGCAGTTCTTC. Variable domain in full (rest from reference TRBV5-8 and TRBJ2-1): EAGVTQSPTHLIKTRGQQATLRCSPISGHTSVYWYQQALGLGLQFLLWYDEGEERNRGNFPPRFSGRQFPNYSSELNVNALELEDSALYLCASSPAGEFDDEQFFGPGTRLTVL.

The rearrangement joins TRBV28 to TRBJ1-1; 10 bases agree with TRBD1. V dropped 5 bases and J dropped 5; count of bases not matched to a gene: 11. Germline lookup yields CDR1 MDHEN and CDR2 SYDVKM. The CDR3 consists of 16 residues. CDR3 in DNA: TGTGCCAGCAGTGCCTTGGGACAGGGGATAAGGACTGAAGCTTTCTTT. Translation: CASSALGQGIRTEAFF.

The rearrangement links TRBV7-3 to TRBJ2-1, with 7 bases lining up with TRBD2. Germline V lookup: CDR1 SGHTA, CDR2 FQGTGA. The J segment lost 5 bases and the V segment lost 5 bases, leaving 9 bases of the junction unmatched. The CDR3 spans 15 residues. CDR3 nucleotides: TGTGCCAGCAGCCATATAGCGGGTCACGACAATGAGCAGTTCTTC. Translating gives CASSHIAGHDNEQFF.

The chain combines TRBV7-8 with TRBJ1-2; no firm D call. Germline CDR1 SGHVS, CDR2 FQNEAQ. The V end lost 2 bases, the J end lost 3 bases, and 4 bases lay between the germline ends. The CDR3 is 12 amino acids. As DNA, the CDR3 is TGTGCCAGCAGCTTATCTGACTATGGCTACACCTTC. Amino acid sequence: CASSLSDYGYTF.

The chain recombines TRBV6-2 or TRBV6-3 with TRBJ2-2, with 11 bases that match TRBD2. J gave up 1 base and V 4 bases, and 2 bases lay outside the gene matches. CDR3 size: 16 residues. Germline loops: CDR1 MNHEY, CDR2 SVGEGT. DNA of the CDR3: TGTGCCAGCAGTTGGGGACTAGCGGAGAACACCGGGGAGCTGTTTTTT. Its protein product is CASSWGLAENTGELFF.

The V and J genes are TRBV25-1 and TRBJ2-3, with TRBD2 as a possible D gene (5 bases). The CDR3 is 13 amino acids. Germline CDR1 reads MGHDK; CDR2 reads SYGVNS. Trimming shortened V by 4 bases and J by 1 base, and 6 bases separated the two germline ends. This CDR3 reads CASSVSGTDTQYF. The DNA for the CDR3 is TGTGCCAGCAGTGTTAGCGGCACAGATACGCAGTATTTT.

V is TRBV28 and J is TRBJ1-1; D not resolved. CDR1 is MDHEN and CDR2 is SYDVKM in the germline V gene. This CDR3 region has 11 residues. V lost 3 bases and J lost 6, with 5 bases in between. CDR3 protein: CASSFGPEAFF. DNA for the CDR3: TGTGCCAGCAGTTTCGGTCCTGAAGCTTTCTTT.

V and J are TRBV30 and TRBJ2-7; possibly TRBD2 for D (6 bases). The CDR3 sequence is 14 residues long. Deletions cut 0 bases from V and 6 bases from J, with 15 bases between. From germline, CDR1 is GTSNPN and CDR2 SVGIG (reference sequence). CDR3 in DNA: TGTGCCTGGAGTGTTGGAGGGGCCAGTGCCGAGCAGTACTTC. This gives the protein CAWSVGGASAEQYF.

The V and J genes are TRBV6-5 and TRBJ2-2; D is undetermined. This CDR3 has 15 residues. Deletions cut 7 bases from V and 1 base from J, with 13 bases between. Germline V CDR1 and CDR2: MNHEY, SVGAGI. CDR3: CASTQYQRNTGELFF. CDR3 bases: TGTGCCAGCACCCAGTACCAGCGGAACACCGGGGAGCTGTTTTTT.